This T cell receptor beta chain was captured in a study of T cells in Graves' hyperthyroidism and ophthalmopathy. Study-level points and caveats: Most expanded thyroid clonotypes above 0.001 recurred in blood.

The germline CDR1 and CDR2 sequences are MGHDK and SYGVNS. The V gene lost 3 bases and the J gene lost 10 bases, with 18 bases spanning the gap. The CDR3 runs 14 residues. This clonotype was observed a few times. Its specificity is not known. Researchers amplified the TCR beta CDR3 regions from RNA transcripts. Researchers ran a first-round RT-PCR on the TCR CDR3 using the HTBI primer set. TCRdb ran MiXCR on the multiplex PCR reads and lists one entry per CDR3 protein. The sample records fewer than 400,000 distinct CDR3 sequences, around 15% being singletons. J is TRBJ2-5 and V is TRBV25-1; a weak D match, TRBD2 (5 bases). The TCR was taken from a man in his fifties with Graves' ophthalmopathy. Source material: blood. The CDR3 reads CASSDPAGRRVQYF. The CDR3 nucleotides are TGTGCCAGCAGTGATCCGGCGGGCCGCCGAGTCCAGTACTTC.